Presented here are 15 T cell receptor beta chains from one specimen sequenced in a study of T cell repertoires in cytomegalovirus infection (dated by TCRdb to between 2019 and 2020). These receptors have no known antigen. What the treatment or condition label conveys for this sample: in vitro stimulation with specific CMV peptide epitopes to enrich CMV-specific T cells. Sequencing was carried out with an Illumina HiSeq 1500. TCRdb ran its own pipeline on the public reads, namely fastp trimming at Q25 and MiXCR clone calling, and kept in-frame beta chains. Entries that share a CDR3 protein sequence are merged under the most common genes and DNA. The sample includes 550,000 to 700,000 distinct CDR3 sequences, with around two fifths observed a single time. Around 46% of the sample lies in the top ten. The source material was cultured PBMCs, sampled from culture after CMV antigen stimulation. These receptors originate from a human donor in good health (CMV status not recorded). Some clones in this sample may be carry-over from other donors' samples.

The J gene is TRBJ2-7, the V gene TRBV15, with 11 bases lining up with TRBD1. The CDR3 length is 17 residues. V gave up 1 base and J gave up 4 bases; unmatched junction bases: 9. Germline values: CDR1 LNHNV, CDR2 YYDKDF (reference sequence). The CDR3 DNA reads TGTGCCACCAGCAGAGCCGTCCTCGGACAGGGGGCTTACGAGCAGTACTTC. It translates to CATSRAVLGQGAYEQYF.

The V gene is TRBV18, the J gene TRBJ2-5; D perhaps matches TRBD1 (6 bases). The CDR3 is 15 residues long. Germline values: CDR1 KGHSH, CDR2 LQKENI. V lost 6 bases, J lost 2 bases, and 16 bases lay in between. CDR3 sequence: CASSPTGPGQETQYF. The CDR3 nucleotides are TGTGCCAGCTCCCCAACAGGGCCGGGACAAGAGACCCAGTACTTC.

This clonotype appeared a few times. The chain employs TRBV5-4 and TRBJ2-6; D is uncertain. This CDR3 is 16 amino acids long. Germline loops: CDR1 SGHNT, CDR2 YYREEE (reference sequence). Deletions cut 5 bases from V and 0 bases from J, with 12 bases between. The CDR3 is CASSRPRNSGANVLTF. In DNA, the CDR3 is TGTGCCAGCAGTAGACCGCGGAACTCTGGGGCCAACGTCCTGACTTTC.

This clonotype was counted a few times. The V gene is TRBV7-2, the J gene TRBJ2-2; D uncertain. CDR1 and CDR2 (germline): SGHTA, FQGNSA. The CDR3 has 13 amino acids. Trimming removed 6 bases at V and 1 base at J, with 6 bases between. The CDR3 reads CASSWRNTGELFF. The CDR3 bases are TGTGCCAGCAGTTGGCGGAACACCGGGGAGCTGTTTTTT. The entire variable domain, with the rest obtained from reference TRBV7-2 and TRBJ2-2, is as follows: GAGVSQSPSNKVTEKGKDVELRCDPISGHTALYWYRQSLGQGLEFLIYFQGNSAPDKSGLPSDRFSAERTGGSVSTLTIQRTQQEDSAVYLCASSWRNTGELFFGEGSRLTVL.

This chain uses TRBV20-1 with TRBJ2-2; 8 nucleotides agree with TRBD2. In germline, CDR1 is DFQATT, CDR2 SNEGSKA (reference sequence). The J segment lost 3 bases and the V segment lost 6 bases, leaving 6 bases of the junction unmatched. CDR3 length equals 14 residues. The CDR3: CSAKGLDDTGELFF. The CDR3, as DNA: TGCAGTGCAAAGGGACTAGACGACACCGGGGAGCTGTTTTTT.

The chain carries TRBV28 and TRBJ1-5; D is ambiguous. The CDR3 is 14 residues long. The germline gives CDR1 MDHEN, CDR2 SYDVKM. Trimming shortened V by 6 bases and J by 6 bases, and 15 bases separated the two germline ends. DNA of the CDR3: TGTGCCAGCAGGGACGTCGTAGGAGCTCAGCCCCAGCATTTT. Its translation is CASRDVVGAQPQHF.

V and J are TRBV6-6 and TRBJ2-5; TRBD1 matches 8 bases. The CDR3 extends over 14 amino acids. V trimming: 6 bases; J trimming: 5 bases; junction bases outside the gene matches: 8. Looked up from germline, CDR1 is MNHNY and CDR2 is SVGAGI (reference sequence). CDR3 in DNA: TGTGCCAGCAGAGTAGGACAGGGATCGGAGACCCAGTACTTC. This translates into CASRVGQGSETQYF.

The chain employs TRBV7-2 and TRBJ2-2, with 12 bases matching TRBD2. The CDR3 is made up of 17 amino acids. With V trimmed by 4 bases and J by 7 bases, 10 bases remained unmatched. Germline V gene data show CDR1 as SGHTA and CDR2 as FQGNSA. The CDR3 DNA reads TGTGCCAGCAGCTATAAAGCTAGCGGGGGGGCCTTCGGGGAGCTGTTTTTT. This gives the protein CASSYKASGGAFGELFF. The complete variable domain, with remaining parts taken from reference TRBV7-2 and TRBJ2-2, reads GAGVSQSPSNKVTEKGKDVELRCDPISGHTALYWYRQSLGQGLEFLIYFQGNSAPDKSGLPSDRFSAERTGGSVSTLTIQRTQQEDSAVYLCASSYKASGGAFGELFFGEGSRLTVL.

This clonotype came up a few times. The chain links TRBV12-3 or TRBV12-4 to TRBJ2-2; 12 bases are a match to TRBD2. The trim removed 5 bases at V and 5 bases at J, leaving 3 bases unmatched. This CDR3 is built from 15 residues. The CDR3, as DNA: TGTGCCAGCAGTCCGACTAGCGGGAGAACCGGGGAGCTGTTTTTT. This encodes CASSPTSGRTGELFF.

The chain joins TRBV6-6 to TRBJ2-7; D call uncertain. V lost 2 bases and J lost 4, with 9 bases in between. The CDR3 is made up of 13 amino acids. Looked up from germline, CDR1 is MNHNY and CDR2 is SVGAGI (reference sequence). In DNA form, the CDR3 reads TGTGCCAGCAGTTACAAAATAGGGTACGAGCAGTACTTC. It encodes CASSYKIGYEQYF.

This clonotype turned up a few times. The rearrangement joins TRBV7-2 to TRBJ1-2; D remains unclear. The CDR3 is made up of 14 amino acids. Per the germline V gene, CDR1 is SGHTA and CDR2 is FQGNSA. V shed 4 bases and J shed 5 bases, with 14 bases lying between them. CDR3 region: CASSSDRELYGYTF. CDR3 DNA sequence: TGTGCCAGCAGCTCAGACCGGGAGCTTTATGGCTACACCTTC.

The CDR3 here is CASSQYGREEQYF. In DNA, the CDR3 is TGCGCCAGCAGTCAATACGGCAGGGAGGAGCAGTACTTC. This chain connects TRBV23-1 to TRBJ2-7, with D perhaps given as TRBD1 or TRBD2 (5 bases each). TRBV23-1 is labeled an ORF, and its function is uncertain. V lost 1 base to trimming and J lost 7 bases, with 11 bases between them. CDR3 length equals 13 residues.

This clonotype has a handful of counts. V is TRBV7-8 and J is TRBJ2-7, with a possible D match to TRBD2 (5 bases). Per germline, CDR1 SGHVS and CDR2 FQNEAQ. The CDR3 loop spans 13 amino acids. With 6 bases removed from V and 2 bases from J, the gap between germline ends came to 11 bases. CDR3 nucleotide sequence: TGTGCCAGCAGGCCCCCGGGGACCTACGAGCAGTACTTC. This gives the protein CASRPPGTYEQYF.

This clonotype was found a few times. V usage is TRBV2 and J usage is TRBJ2-3; 9 nucleotides align to TRBD1. The V segment lost 6 bases and the J segment 4 bases; nucleotides outside the gene matches: 5. Germline values: CDR1 SNHLY, CDR2 FYNNEI. There are 14 residues in the CDR3. CDR3 nucleotide sequence: TGTGCCAGCAGGGTTACAGGGGGCTCAGATACGCAGTATTTT. Translation gives CASRVTGGSDTQYF. The complete variable domain, with remaining parts taken from reference TRBV2 and TRBJ2-3, reads EPEVTQTPSHQVTQMGQEVILRCVPISNHLYFYWYRQILGQKVEFLVSFYNNEISEKSEIFDDQFSVERPDGSNFTLKIRSTKLEDSAMYFCASRVTGGSDTQYFGPGTRLTVL.

This clonotype has more than one count but fewer than ten. V gene TRBV2 combines with J gene TRBJ2-3; D remains ambiguous. The CDR3 length is 16 residues. V lost 10 bases and J lost 2, with 22 bases in between. Germline loops: CDR1 SNHLY, CDR2 FYNNEI. The CDR3 nucleotides read TGTGCCATCCCATCTGGGCACCCAGAGTACACAGATACGCAGTATTTT. Residues: CAIPSGHPEYTDTQYF. The whole variable domain, filled in from reference TRBV2 and TRBJ2-3, reads EPEVTQTPSHQVTQMGQEVILRCVPISNHLYFYWYRQILGQKVEFLVSFYNNEISEKSEIFDDQFSVERPDGSNFTLKIRSTKLEDSAMYFCAIPSGHPEYTDTQYFGPGTRLTVL.